The following is a T cell receptor (beta chain) sequence with its context. The target antigen is unknown. These data are taken from a study of CD8+CD57+ T cells in acquired aplastic anemia. As for the study in general: On average, sorted CD4+ and CD8+ cells gave roughly 3 ug of DNA.

The sequenced patients had an expansion of CD8+CD57+ cells seen by flow cytometry. In all patients, the disease was severe acquired aplastic anemia. At blood sampling, none of the patients had yet received therapy. Genomic DNA acted as the template from which TCR beta VDJ combination and CDR3 sequence profiling were carried out. TCRdb reanalysed the reads using MiXCR and keeps one entry per CDR3 protein. The sample contains 160,000 or so distinct CDR3 sequences, more than 45% of which appear only once. Germline lookup yields CDR1 LGHDT and CDR2 YNNKEL (reference sequence). The CDR3 loop spans 16 amino acids. V gave up 2 bases and J gave up 0 bases, with 10 bases separating them. The study's findings and limits: About 30 was the count of CD8+ CDR3 sequences that patients shared with controls.

Sequenced input: sorted CD4+, CD8+, or CD8+CD57+ T cells (not recorded which) from PBMCs. The sequence derives from a human donor with aplastic anemia. The V gene is TRBV3-1, the J gene TRBJ1-4, with D unresolved. CDR3 protein: CASSQTGRPTNEKLFF. The CDR3 bases are TGTGCCAGCAGCCAAACGGGCCGGCCAACTAATGAAAAACTGTTTTTT. The full variable domain, completed using reference TRBV3-1 and TRBJ1-4, is DTAVSQTPKYLVTQMGNDKSIKCEQNLGHDTMYWYKQDSKKFLKIMFSYNNKELIINETVPNRFSPKSPDKAHLNLHINSLELGDSAVYFCASSQTGRPTNEKLFFGSGTQLSVL.